This T cell receptor (beta chain) stems from a study of cytomegalovirus exposure and HLA in healthy donors. The CDR3 has 13 residues. The germline V and J ends were trimmed by 4 bases and 3 bases, with 8 bases remaining between them. Germline CDR1 SGDLS, CDR2 YYNGEE. Clones were sequenced by immunoSEQ multiplex PCR, and TCRdb holds only the in-frame ones, with some missing. The data hold approximately 130,000 clones, with about 83% observed a single time. The TCR was taken from a woman aged 30 to 39 in good health and CMV-seronegative. The chain combines TRBV9 with TRBJ1-5; D gene ambiguous. The sequencing sample was made of PBMCs. The CDR3 spells CASSPSPNQPQHF. The CDR3 DNA reads as TGTGCCAGCAGCCCATCCCCCAATCAGCCCCAGCATTTT.